These 3 T cell receptor beta chains came from one sample sequenced in a study of T cells in Graves' hyperthyroidism and ophthalmopathy. Authors of the study amplified TCR beta CDR3 regions from RNA transcripts. The HTBI primer set served for first-round RT-PCR of the TCR CDR3. MiXCR, applied by TCRdb to the multiplex PCR reads, yields one record per CDR3 protein. The sample has around 360,000 distinct CDR3 sequences, about 16% seen once. Sequences were obtained from blood. The receptors come from a woman aged 60 to 75 with Graves' ophthalmopathy.

This clonotype was counted ten times or more. The chain employs TRBV5-1 and TRBJ1-5; D is undetermined. The length of the CDR3 is 13 residues. Trimming removed 3 bases at V and 8 bases at J, with 12 bases between. CDR1 is SGHRS and CDR2 is YFSETQ in the germline V gene. The CDR3 reads CASSSAGREPQHF. Written as DNA, the CDR3 is TGCGCCAGCAGCTCCGCGGGGAGGGAGCCCCAGCATTTT. The full variable domain, in which reference TRBV5-1 and TRBJ1-5 provide the parts outside the CDR3, is KAGVTQTPRYLIKTRGQQVTLSCSPISGHRSVSWYQQTPGQGLQFLFEYFSETQRNKGNFPGRFSGRQFSNSRSEMNVSTLELGDSALYLCASSSAGREPQHFGDGTRLSIL.

Many counts were recorded for this clonotype. The chain couples TRBV28 to TRBJ2-6; D is ambiguous. V was trimmed by 5 bases and J by 0 bases, leaving 5 bases between them. Germline V gene data show CDR1 as MDHEN and CDR2 as SYDVKM. This CDR3 contains 14 residues. The CDR3 here is CASSRNSGANVLTF. The CDR3 region has the DNA TGTGCCAGCAGTCGGAACTCTGGGGCCAACGTCCTGACTTTC.

The V call is TRBV20-1, the J call TRBJ2-1; 7 nucleotides align to TRBD2. This CDR3 region has 15 residues. V was clipped by 5 bases and J by 7 bases; unmatched bases: 14. Germline-derived CDR1 and CDR2 are DFQATT and SNEGSKA (reference sequence). The CDR3 is CSAAAGLPLGNEQFF. CDR3 DNA: TGCAGTGCTGCAGCGGGACTACCTTTGGGGAATGAGCAGTTCTTC.